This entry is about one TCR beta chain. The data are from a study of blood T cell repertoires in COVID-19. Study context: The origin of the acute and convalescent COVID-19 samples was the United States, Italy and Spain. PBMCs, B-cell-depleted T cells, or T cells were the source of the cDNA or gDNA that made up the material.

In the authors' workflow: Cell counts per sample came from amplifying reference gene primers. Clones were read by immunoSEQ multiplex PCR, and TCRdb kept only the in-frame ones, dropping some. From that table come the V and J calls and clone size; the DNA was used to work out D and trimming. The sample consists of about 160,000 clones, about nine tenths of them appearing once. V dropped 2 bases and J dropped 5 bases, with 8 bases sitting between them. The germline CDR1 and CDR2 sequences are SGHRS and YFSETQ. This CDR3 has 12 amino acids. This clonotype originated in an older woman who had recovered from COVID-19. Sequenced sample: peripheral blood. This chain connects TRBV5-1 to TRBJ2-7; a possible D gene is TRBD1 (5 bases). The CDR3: CASSFSGNEQYF. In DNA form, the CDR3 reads TGCGCCAGCAGCTTTTCAGGGAACGAGCAGTACTTC.